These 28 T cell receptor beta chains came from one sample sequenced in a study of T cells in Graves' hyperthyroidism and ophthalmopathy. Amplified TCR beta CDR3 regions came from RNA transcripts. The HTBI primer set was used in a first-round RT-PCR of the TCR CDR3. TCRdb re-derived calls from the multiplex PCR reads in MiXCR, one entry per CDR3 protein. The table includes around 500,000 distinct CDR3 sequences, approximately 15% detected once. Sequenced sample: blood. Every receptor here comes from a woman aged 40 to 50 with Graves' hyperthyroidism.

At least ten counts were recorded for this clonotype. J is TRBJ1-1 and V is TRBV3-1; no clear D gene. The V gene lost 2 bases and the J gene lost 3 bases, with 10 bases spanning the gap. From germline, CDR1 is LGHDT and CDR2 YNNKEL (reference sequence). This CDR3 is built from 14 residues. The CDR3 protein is CASSQYGGYTEAFF. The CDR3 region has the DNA TGTGCCAGCAGCCAATATGGAGGGTACACTGAAGCTTTCTTT.

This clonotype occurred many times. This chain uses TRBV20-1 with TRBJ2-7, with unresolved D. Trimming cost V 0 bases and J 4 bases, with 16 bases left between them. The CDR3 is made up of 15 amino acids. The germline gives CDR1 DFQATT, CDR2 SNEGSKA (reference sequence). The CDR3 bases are TGCAGTGCTAGAGACGTAAAAAGAAACGATTACGAGCAGTACTTC. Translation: CSARDVKRNDYEQYF.

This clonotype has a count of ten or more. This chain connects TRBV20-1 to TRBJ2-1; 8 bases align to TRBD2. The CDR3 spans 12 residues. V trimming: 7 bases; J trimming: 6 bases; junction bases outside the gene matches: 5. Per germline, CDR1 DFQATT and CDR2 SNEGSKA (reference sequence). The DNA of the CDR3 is TGCAGTGGACTAGCGCGCCTCAATGAGCAGTTCTTC. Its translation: CSGLARLNEQFF.

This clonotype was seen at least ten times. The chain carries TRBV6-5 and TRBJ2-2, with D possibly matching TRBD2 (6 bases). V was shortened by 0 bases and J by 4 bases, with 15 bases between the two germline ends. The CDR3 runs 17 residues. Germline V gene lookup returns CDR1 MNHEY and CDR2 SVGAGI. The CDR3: CASSYSIPGVITGELFF. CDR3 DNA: TGTGCCAGCAGTTACTCGATTCCGGGAGTGATCACCGGGGAGCTGTTTTTT.

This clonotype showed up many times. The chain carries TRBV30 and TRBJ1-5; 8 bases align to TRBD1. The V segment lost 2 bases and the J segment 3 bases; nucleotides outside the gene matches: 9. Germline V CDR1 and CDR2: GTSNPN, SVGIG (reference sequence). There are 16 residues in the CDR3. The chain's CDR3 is CAWSTGGQAYNQPQHF. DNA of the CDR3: TGTGCCTGGAGTACCGGGGGACAGGCCTACAATCAGCCCCAGCATTTT.

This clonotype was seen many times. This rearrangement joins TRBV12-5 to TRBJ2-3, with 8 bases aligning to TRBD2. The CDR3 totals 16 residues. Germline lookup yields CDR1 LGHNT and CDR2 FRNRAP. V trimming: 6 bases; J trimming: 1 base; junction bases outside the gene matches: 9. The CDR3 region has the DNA TGTGCTAGTGGAGCAGGGACTAGAGGTGGCACAGATACGCAGTATTTT. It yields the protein CASGAGTRGGTDTQYF.

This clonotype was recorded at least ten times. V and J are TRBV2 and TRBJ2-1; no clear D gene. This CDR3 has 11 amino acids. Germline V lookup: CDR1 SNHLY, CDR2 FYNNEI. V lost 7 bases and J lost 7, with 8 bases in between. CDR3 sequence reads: CASKVSNEQFF. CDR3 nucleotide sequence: TGTGCCAGCAAGGTCTCTAATGAGCAGTTCTTC.

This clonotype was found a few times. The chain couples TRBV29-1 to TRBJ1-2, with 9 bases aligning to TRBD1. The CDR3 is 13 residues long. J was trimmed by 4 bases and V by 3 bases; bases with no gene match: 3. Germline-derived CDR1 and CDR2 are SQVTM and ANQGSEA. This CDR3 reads CSVDSQGAYGYTF. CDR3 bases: TGCAGCGTTGACTCACAGGGGGCCTATGGCTACACCTTC.

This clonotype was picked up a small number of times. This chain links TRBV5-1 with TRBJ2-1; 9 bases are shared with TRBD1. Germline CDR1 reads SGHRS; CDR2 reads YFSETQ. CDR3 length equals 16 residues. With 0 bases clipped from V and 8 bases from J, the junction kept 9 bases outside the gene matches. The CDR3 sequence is CASSLVLGGQGHEQFF. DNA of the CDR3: TGCGCCAGCAGCTTGGTATTAGGGGGACAGGGCCATGAGCAGTTCTTC.

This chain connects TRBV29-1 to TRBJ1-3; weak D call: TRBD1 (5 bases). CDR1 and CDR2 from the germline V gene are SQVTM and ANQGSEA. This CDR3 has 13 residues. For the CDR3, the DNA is TGCGGCGGGGAGACAGCTTCTGGAAACACCATATATTTT. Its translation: CGGETASGNTIYF.

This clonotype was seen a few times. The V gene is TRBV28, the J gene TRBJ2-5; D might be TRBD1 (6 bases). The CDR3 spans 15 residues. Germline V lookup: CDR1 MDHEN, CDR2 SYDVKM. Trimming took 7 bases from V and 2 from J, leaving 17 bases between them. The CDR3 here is CASTPRGTGQETQYF. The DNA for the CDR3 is TGTGCCAGCACCCCAAGGGGGACGGGGCAAGAGACCCAGTACTTC.

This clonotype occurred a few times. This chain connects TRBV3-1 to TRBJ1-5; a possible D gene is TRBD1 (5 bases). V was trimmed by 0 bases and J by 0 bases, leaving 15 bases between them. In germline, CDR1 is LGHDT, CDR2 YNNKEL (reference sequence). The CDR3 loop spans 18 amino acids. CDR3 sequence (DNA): TGTGCCAGCAGCCAAGAAGGAAAGTGGGGGGTTAGCAATCAGCCCCAGCATTTT. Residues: CASSQEGKWGVSNQPQHF.

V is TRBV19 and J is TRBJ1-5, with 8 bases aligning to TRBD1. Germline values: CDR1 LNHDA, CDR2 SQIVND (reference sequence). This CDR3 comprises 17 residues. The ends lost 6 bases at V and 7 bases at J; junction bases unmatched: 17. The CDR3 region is CASSPPRAGGRRQPQHF. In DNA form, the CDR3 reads TGTGCCAGTAGCCCTCCCCGGGCAGGGGGCAGGAGGCAGCCCCAGCATTTT.

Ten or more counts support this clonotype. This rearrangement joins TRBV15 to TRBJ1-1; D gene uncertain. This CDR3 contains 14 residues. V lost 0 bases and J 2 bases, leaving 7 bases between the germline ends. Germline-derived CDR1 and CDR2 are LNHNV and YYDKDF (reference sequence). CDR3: CATSRDLLNTEAFF. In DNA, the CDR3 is TGTGCCACCAGCAGAGATTTGTTAAACACTGAAGCTTTCTTT.

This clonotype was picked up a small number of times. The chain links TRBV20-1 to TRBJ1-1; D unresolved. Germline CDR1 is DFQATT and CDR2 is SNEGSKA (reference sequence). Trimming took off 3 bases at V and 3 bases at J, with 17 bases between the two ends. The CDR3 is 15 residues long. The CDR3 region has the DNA TGCAGTGCTAGGGGAAAGACGAGACGGGACACTGAAGCTTTCTTT. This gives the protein CSARGKTRRDTEAFF.

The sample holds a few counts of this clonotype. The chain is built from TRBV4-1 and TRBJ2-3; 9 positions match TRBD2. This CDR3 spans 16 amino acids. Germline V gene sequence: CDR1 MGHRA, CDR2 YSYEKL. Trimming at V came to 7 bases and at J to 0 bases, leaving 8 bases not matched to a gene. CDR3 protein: CASTAGGPISTDTQYF. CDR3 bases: TGCGCCAGCACGGCGGGAGGGCCGATTAGCACAGATACGCAGTATTTT.

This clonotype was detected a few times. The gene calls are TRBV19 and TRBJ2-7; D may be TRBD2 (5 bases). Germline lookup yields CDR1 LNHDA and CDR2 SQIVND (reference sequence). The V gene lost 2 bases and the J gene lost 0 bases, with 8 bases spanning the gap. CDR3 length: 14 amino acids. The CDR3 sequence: CASSITGSSYEQYF. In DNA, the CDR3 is TGTGCCAGTAGTATAACGGGGAGCTCCTACGAGCAGTACTTC.

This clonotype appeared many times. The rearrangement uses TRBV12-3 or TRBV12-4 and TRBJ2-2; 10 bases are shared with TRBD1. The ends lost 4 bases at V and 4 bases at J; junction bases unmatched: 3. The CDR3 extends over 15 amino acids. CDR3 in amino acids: CASSSGTGVTGELFF. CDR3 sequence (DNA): TGTGCCAGCAGTTCCGGGACAGGGGTCACCGGGGAGCTGTTTTTT.

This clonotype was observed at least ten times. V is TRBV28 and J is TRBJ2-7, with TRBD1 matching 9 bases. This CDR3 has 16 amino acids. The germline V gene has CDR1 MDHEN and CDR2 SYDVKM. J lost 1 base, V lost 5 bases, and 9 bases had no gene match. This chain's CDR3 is CASSGADRGTSYEQYF. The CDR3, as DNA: TGTGCCAGCAGTGGAGCCGACAGGGGGACATCCTACGAGCAGTACTTC.

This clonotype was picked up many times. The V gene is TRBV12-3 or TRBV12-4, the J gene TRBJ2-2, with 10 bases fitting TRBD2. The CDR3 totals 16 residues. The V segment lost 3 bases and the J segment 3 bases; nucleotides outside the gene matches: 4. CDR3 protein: CASSFLAGADTGELFF. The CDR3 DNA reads TGTGCCAGCAGTTTTCTAGCGGGAGCCGACACCGGGGAGCTGTTTTTT.

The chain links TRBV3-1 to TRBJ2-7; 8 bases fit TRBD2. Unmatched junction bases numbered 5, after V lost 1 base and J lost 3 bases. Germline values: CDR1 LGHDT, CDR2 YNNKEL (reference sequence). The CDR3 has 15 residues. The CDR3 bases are TGTGCCAGCAGCCAAGCGGGAGGGCTCGGCTACGAGCAGTACTTC. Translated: CASSQAGGLGYEQYF.

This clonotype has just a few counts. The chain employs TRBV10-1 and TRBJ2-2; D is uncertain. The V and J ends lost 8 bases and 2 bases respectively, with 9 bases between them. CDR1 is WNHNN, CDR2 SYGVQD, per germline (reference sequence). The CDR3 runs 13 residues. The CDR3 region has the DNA TGCGCCAGCGGCAAGGATAACACCGGGGAGCTGTTTTTT. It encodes CASGKDNTGELFF.

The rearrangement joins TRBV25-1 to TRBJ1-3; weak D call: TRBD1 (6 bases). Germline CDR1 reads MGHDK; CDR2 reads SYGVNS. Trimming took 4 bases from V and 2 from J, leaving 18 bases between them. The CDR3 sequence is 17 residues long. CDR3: CASSGAGTPGPGNTIYF. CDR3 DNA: TGTGCCAGCAGTGGGGCCGGGACACCCGGACCTGGAAACACCATATATTTT.

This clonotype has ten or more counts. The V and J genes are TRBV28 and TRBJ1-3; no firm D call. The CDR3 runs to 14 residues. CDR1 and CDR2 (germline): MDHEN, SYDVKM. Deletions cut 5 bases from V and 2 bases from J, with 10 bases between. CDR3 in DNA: TGTGCCAGCAGTGTCCGGTGGGCTGGAAACACCATATATTTT. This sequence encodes CASSVRWAGNTIYF.

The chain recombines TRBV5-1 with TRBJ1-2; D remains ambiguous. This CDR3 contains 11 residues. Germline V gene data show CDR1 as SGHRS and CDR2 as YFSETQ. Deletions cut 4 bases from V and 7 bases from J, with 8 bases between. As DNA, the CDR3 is TGCGCCAGCAGCGCGCGGGGTGGCTACACCTTC. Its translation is CASSARGGYTF.

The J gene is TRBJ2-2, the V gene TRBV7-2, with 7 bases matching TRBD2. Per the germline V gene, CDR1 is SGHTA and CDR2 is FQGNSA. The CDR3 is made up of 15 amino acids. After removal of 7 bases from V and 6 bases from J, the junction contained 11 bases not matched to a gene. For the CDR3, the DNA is TGTGCCAGCACCTCAGCGGGAAACGACGCCGGGGAGCTGTTTTTT. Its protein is CASTSAGNDAGELFF.

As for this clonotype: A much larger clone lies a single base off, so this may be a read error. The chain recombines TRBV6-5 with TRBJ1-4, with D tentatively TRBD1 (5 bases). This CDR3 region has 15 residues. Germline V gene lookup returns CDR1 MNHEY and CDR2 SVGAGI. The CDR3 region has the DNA TGTGCCAGCAGTTACTCATCAGGGACTAATGAAGAACTGTTTTTT. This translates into CASSYSSGTNEELFF.

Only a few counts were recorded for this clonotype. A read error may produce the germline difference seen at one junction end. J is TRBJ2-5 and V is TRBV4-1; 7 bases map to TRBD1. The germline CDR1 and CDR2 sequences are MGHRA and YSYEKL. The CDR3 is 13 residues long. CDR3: CASSPRGSEAQYF. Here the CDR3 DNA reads TGCGCCAGCAGCCCCAGGGGGTCAGAGGCCCAGTACTTC.